A selection of T cell receptor beta chains follows, all from one sample in a study of human thymus T cells. The repertoire was sequenced with immunoSEQ multiplex PCR; TCRdb's copy has only in-frame clones and lacks some. The sample lists about 78,000 clones, 95% to 98% occurring once. Sequenced input: thymus tissue. All receptors derive from a boy under two years old with a congenital heart defect but otherwise immunologically healthy. The CDR3 runs from the conserved cysteine through the conserved F or W. Fields, in order: J gene, clone size, V gene, D gene, CDR3 DNA, CDR3 protein. The D gene is left open where the match is weak. Clone size is given for some rows only: seen once, a few or many times, or a class if the clone is expanded.

TRBJ2-2	NA	TRBV19	TRBD2	TGTGCCAGTAGGCGCGGGACTAGCGGGAGGGCAGTGACCGGGGAGCTGTTTTTT	CASRRGTSGRAVTGELFF
TRBJ1-2	NA	TRBV6-5	NA	TGTGCCAGCAGTTACCACAGGGAGTACGGCTACACCTTC	CASSYHREYGYTF
TRBJ2-2	NA	TRBV5-1	NA	TGCGCCAGCAGCTTGCGTTTCAGGAACACCGGGGAGCTGTTTTTT	CASSLRFRNTGELFF
TRBJ2-5	NA	TRBV14	NA	TGTGCCAGCAGTCACTTCCCCACGGAGGACCAAGAGACCCAGTACTTC	CASSHFPTEDQETQYF
TRBJ2-3	NA	TRBV7-2	TRBD1	TGTGCCAGCAGCTTAAGGGACAGTTCCACAGATACGCAGTATTTT	CASSLRDSSTDTQYF
TRBJ2-1	NA	TRBV11-2	TRBD2	TGTGCCAGCAGCTCCGGACTAGCGGGGGCTTTAGACGATGAGCAGTTCTTC	CASSSGLAGALDDEQFF
TRBJ2-5	NA	TRBV19	NA	TGTGCCAGTAGTAAGCCCTTGGGACACCTGGAGGGAGAGACCCAGTACTTC	CASSKPLGHLEGETQYF
TRBJ2-3	NA	TRBV27	TRBD1	TGTGCCAGCAGTCCGAGGAGCCAGATCAGGGGGCAAGCAGATACGCAGTATTTT	CASSPRSQIRGQADTQYF
TRBJ2-4	NA	TRBV2	TRBD1	TGTGCCAGCAGTGAAGACAGGGGGAACATTCAGTACTTC	CASSEDRGNIQYF
TRBJ2-3	NA	TRBV28	TRBD2	TGTGCCAGCAGGCTCGGGGGTATAGCGGGAGGATCGGCAGATACGCAGTATTTT	CASRLGGIAGGSADTQYF
TRBJ2-6	NA	TRBV28	NA	TGTGCCAGCAGTTTTCCTCAGGACGCATCGGGGGCCAACGTCCTGACTTTC	CASSFPQDASGANVLTF
TRBJ2-1	NA	TRBV6-4	TRBD1	TGTGCCAGCAGTGACACAGCGGACAGGGCTGAGCAGTTCTTC	CASSDTADRAEQFF
TRBJ2-3	once	TRBV7-9	NA	TGTGCCAGCAGCTTAGCGGACAGAGCCTATACGCAGTATTTT	CASSLADRAYTQYF
TRBJ2-1	NA	TRBV19	TRBD2	TGTGCCAGTAGTATAGATAGCTTTTTATCGACTAGCAGCAATGAGCAGTTCTTC	CASSIDSFLSTSSNEQFF
TRBJ1-6	NA	TRBV4-3	NA	TGCGCCAGCAGCCAAGTGAGATGTACGGGACGGGATAATTCACCCCTCCACTTT	CASSQVRCTGRDNSPLHF
TRBJ1-4	NA	TRBV12-5	NA	TGTGCTAGTGGTTTGGTCAACCGGGACAACTCAAAACCTAATGAAAAACTGTTTTTT	CASGLVNRDNSKPNEKLFF
TRBJ2-2	few	TRBV19	TRBD1	TGTGCCAGTAGTATTTACAGGGGGCCGGGCACCGGGGAGCTGTTTTTT	CASSIYRGPGTGELFF
TRBJ1-1	once	TRBV11-3	NA	TGTGCCAGCAGCCGTAGTAGGGTATTAGCTTTCTTT	CASSRSRVLAFF
TRBJ1-2	NA	TRBV11-2	NA	TGTGCCAGCACCCATGGACCCCCCTTC	CASTHGPPF
TRBJ2-3	NA	TRBV4-3	NA	TGCGCCAGCAGCCAAGGGGAAACTTGTCCTAGCACAGATACGCAGTATTTT	CASSQGETCPSTDTQYF
TRBJ2-7	NA	TRBV6-5	TRBD2	TGTGCCAGCAGCCCTACTAGCGGGAGTCTTAGGGAGCAGTACTTC	CASSPTSGSLREQYF
TRBJ1-6	few	TRBV2	NA	TGTGCCAGCAGGACGATGTTACCCCTCCACTTT	CASRTMLPLHF
TRBJ1-2	once	TRBV7-3	TRBD1	TGTGCCAGCAGCGGACAGGGAGGGGGTGGCTACACCTTC	CASSGQGGGGYTF
TRBJ2-1	NA	TRBV2	TRBD2	TGTGCCAGCAGCGATACTAGCGGGGGAATAAATGAGCAGTTCTTC	CASSDTSGGINEQFF
TRBJ2-7	NA	TRBV7-2	NA	TGTGCCAGCAGCTTAGCTGGCAGGGCCTACGAGCAGTACTTC	CASSLAGRAYEQYF
TRBJ2-3	NA	TRBV27	NA	TGTGCCAGCAGTTCCCTGTTCAATAGTCTAAAAACAGATACGCAGTATTTT	CASSSLFNSLKTDTQYF
TRBJ2-5	NA	TRBV15	NA	TGTGCCACCAGTCCCGGGCCCGGGCATCGAGAGACCCAGTACTTC	CATSPGPGHRETQYF
TRBJ2-5	NA	TRBV11-2	TRBD2	TGTGCCAGCAGCTTGGAGACTAGCGGTTCCCGGCAAGAGACCCAGTACTTC	CASSLETSGSRQETQYF
TRBJ2-1	NA	TRBV27	TRBD2	TGTGCCAGCAGTTTAAAGGGAGGATGGCGGGGGGTTTGGAATGAGCAGTTCTTC	CASSLKGGWRGVWNEQFF
TRBJ2-4	NA	TRBV27	TRBD1	TGTGCCAGCAGTTCTTTACCACAGGGGAAAAACATTCAGTACTTC	CASSSLPQGKNIQYF
TRBJ1-3	NA	TRBV18	NA	TGTGCCAGCTCCCGGATCCTACCCCCCCAAACGACATGGAACACCATATATTTT	CASSRILPPQTTWNTIYF
TRBJ2-7	NA	TRBV4-2	TRBD1	TGTGCCAGCAGCCAAGGCCGACAGGGGTCTTACGAGCAGTACTTC	CASSQGRQGSYEQYF
TRBJ2-5	NA	TRBV15	NA	TGTGCCACCAGCAGAGATTGTTGGGGCGAGGAGACCCAGTACTTC	CATSRDCWGEETQYF
TRBJ2-3	NA	TRBV14	NA	TGTGCCAGCAGCCAAGGAGTAGCGAAAGACGAGGTAGATACGCAGTATTTT	CASSQGVAKDEVDTQYF
TRBJ1-1	NA	TRBV7-2	NA	TGTGCCAGCAGCTTAGATTCCCAGAAAAACACTGAAGCTTTCTTT	CASSLDSQKNTEAFF
TRBJ2-2	NA	TRBV29-1	NA	TGCAGCGTTGAAGGTCAAAGCAGGACCGGGGAGCTGTTTTTT	CSVEGQSRTGELFF
TRBJ1-5	NA	TRBV28	NA	TGTGCCAGCAGTTCCCTATCTCGGCCCCTGCGCCATCAGCCCCAGCATTTT	CASSSLSRPLRHQPQHF